This TCR beta chain was retrieved from a study of shared clonotypes between healthy human individuals. This clone was picked up a small number of times. What it binds is unknown. TCRdb keeps only in-frame clones here, not all; method: immunoSEQ multiplex PCR. Among about 1 million clones listed, around 74% were seen once. Germline CDR1 reads SGDLS; CDR2 reads YYNGEE. After removal of 4 bases from V and 9 bases from J, the junction contained 10 bases not matched to a gene. The CDR3 extends over 14 amino acids. Findings of the study overall: Rarefaction curves obtained for sorted subsets showed sequencing incomplete despite large depth.

This receptor was taken from a man aged 18 to 30 in good health. Sequencing used memory CD4+ T cells sorted from blood. Noted subset: CD45RA-negative fraction. The rearrangement uses TRBV9 and TRBJ2-5; 9 nucleotides agree with TRBD2. Here the CDR3 reads CASSRLLREGAQYF. The CDR3, as DNA: TGTGCCAGCAGCCGATTGTTGCGGGAGGGGGCCCAGTACTTC.